This TCR beta chain was sequenced in a study of OX40 agonist ivuxolimab in advanced cancers. Across the study: Patients in dose escalation had liver, melanoma, kidney or head and neck cancers.

Findings of the study overall: At 0.1 to 3.0 mg/kg and by week 6, CD4+ and CD8+ T cells in the blood had expanded clonally. At 0.1-3.0 mg/kg, partial responders had clonal expansion among the lowest observed.

Concerning this clone itself: Its antigen is unidentified.

Method: immunoSEQ multiplex PCR; TCRdb's copy keeps in-frame clones and lacks some. The sample records 90,000 to 100,000 clones, more than 85% being singletons. Anyone with autoimmune disease history or systemic immunosuppression was excluded. Germline CDR1 reads SGHTA; CDR2 reads FQGNSA. With 7 bases removed from V and 10 bases from J, the gap between germline ends came to 26 bases. The CDR3 is 16 amino acids. The chain employs TRBV7-2 and TRBJ2-1, with D tentatively TRBD2 (6 bases). Sequencing used CD4+ or CD8+ T cells sorted from blood, obtained in a trial of the OX40 agonist ivuxolimab. This TCR was sampled from an adult with an advanced solid tumor such as melanoma, head and neck, liver or kidney cancer. The DNA for the CDR3 is TGTGCCAGCACCACTCGGATAATAGCGGTCGTTGGGGAGCAGTTCTTC. Amino acids: CASTTRIIAVVGEQFF.